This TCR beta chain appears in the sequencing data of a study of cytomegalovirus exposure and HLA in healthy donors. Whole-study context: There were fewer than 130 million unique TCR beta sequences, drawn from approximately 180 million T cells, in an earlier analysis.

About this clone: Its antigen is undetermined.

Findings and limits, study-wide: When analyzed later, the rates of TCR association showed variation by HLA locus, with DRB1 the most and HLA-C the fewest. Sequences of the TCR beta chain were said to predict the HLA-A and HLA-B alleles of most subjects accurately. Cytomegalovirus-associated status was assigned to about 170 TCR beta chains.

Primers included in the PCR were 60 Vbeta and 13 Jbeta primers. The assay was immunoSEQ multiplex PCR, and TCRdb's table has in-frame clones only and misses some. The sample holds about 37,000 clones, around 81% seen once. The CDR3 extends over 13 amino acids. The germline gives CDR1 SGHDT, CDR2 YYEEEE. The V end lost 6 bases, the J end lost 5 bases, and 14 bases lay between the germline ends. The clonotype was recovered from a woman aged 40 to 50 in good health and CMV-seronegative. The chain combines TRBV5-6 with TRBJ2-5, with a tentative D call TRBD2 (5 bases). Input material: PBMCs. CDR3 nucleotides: TGTGCCAGCACCTTAGGAGGTTGGGAGACCCAGTACTTC. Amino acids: CASTLGGWETQYF.